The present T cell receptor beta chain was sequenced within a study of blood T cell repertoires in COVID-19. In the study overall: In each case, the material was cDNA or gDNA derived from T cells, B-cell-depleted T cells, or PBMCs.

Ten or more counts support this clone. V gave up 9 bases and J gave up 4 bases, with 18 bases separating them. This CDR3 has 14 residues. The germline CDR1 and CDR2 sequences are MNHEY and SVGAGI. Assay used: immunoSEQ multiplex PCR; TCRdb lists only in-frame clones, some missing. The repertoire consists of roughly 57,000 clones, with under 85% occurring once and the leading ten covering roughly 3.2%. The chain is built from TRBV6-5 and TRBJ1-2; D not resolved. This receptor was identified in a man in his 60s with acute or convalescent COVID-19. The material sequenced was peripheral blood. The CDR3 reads CASRTFGMVYGYTF. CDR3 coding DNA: TGTGCCAGTCGGACCTTCGGGATGGTCTATGGCTACACCTTC.